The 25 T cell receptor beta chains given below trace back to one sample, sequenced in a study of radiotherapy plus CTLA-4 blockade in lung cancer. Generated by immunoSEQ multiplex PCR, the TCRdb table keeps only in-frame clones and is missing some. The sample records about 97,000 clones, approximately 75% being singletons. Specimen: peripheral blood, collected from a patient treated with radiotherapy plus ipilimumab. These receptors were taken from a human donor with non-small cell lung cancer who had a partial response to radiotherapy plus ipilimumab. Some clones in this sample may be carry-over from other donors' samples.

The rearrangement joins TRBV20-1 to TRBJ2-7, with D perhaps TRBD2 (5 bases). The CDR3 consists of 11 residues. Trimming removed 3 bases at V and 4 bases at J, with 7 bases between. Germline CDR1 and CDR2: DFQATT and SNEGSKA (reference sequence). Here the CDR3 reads CSARSGYEQYF. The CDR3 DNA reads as TGCAGTGCTAGGTCGGGGTACGAGCAGTACTTC.

The CDR3 loop is CASSMRQGNQPQHF. The CDR3 nucleotides are TGTGCCAGTAGTATGCGGCAGGGGAATCAGCCCCAGCATTTT. The V gene is TRBV19, the J gene TRBJ1-5; D is perhaps TRBD1 (6 bases). The CDR3 is 14 residues long. Trimming took off 3 bases at V and 4 bases at J, with 10 bases between the two ends. Per germline, CDR1 LNHDA and CDR2 SQIVND (reference sequence).

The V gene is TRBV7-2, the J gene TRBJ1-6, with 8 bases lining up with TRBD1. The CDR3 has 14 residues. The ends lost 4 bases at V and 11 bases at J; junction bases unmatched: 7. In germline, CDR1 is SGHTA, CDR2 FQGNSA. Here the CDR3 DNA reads TGTGCCAGCAGCTACCGACAGGGGACTCCACCCCTCCACTTT. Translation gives CASSYRQGTPPLHF.

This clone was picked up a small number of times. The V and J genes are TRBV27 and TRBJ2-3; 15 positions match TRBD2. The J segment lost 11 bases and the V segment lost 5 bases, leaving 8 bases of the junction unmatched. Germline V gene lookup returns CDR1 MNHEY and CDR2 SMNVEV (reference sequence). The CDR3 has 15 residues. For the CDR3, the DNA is TGTGCCAGCAGTCCAGCGGGACTAGCGGGGGGTGGGCAGTATTTT. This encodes CASSPAGLAGGGQYF.

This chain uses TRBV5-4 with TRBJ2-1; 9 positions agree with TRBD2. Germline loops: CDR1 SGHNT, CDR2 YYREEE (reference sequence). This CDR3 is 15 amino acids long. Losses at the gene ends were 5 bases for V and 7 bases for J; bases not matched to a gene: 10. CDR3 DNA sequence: TGTGCCAGCAGACTAGGACTAGCGTCGGGAAATGAGCAGTTCTTC. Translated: CASRLGLASGNEQFF.

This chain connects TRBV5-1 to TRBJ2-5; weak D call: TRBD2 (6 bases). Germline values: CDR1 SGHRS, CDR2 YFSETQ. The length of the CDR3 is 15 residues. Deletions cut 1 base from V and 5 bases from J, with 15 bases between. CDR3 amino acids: CASSLIAAGGETQYF. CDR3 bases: TGCGCCAGCAGCTTGATAGCGGCGGGCGGGGAGACCCAGTACTTC.

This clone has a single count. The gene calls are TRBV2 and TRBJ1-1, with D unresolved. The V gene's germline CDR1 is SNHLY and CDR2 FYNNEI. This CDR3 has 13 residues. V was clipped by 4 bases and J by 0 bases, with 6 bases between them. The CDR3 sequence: CASSVSMNTEAFF. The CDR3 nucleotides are TGTGCCAGCAGTGTGTCCATGAACACTGAAGCTTTCTTT.

CDR3 DNA: TGTGCCAGCAGTAGGGACACCCGGCAAGGTTCACCCCTCCACTTT. The encoded protein is CASSRDTRQGSPLHF. The V gene is TRBV6-6, the J gene TRBJ1-6; maybe TRBD1 (6 bases). Trimming removed 5 bases at V and 9 bases at J, with 17 bases between. The CDR3 is made up of 15 amino acids. Germline V CDR1 and CDR2: MNHNY, SVGAGI (reference sequence).

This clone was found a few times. The CDR3 sequence: CASSLRLAGDPTQYF. As DNA, the CDR3 is TGTGCCAGTAGTCTCAGACTAGCGGGGGATCCTACGCAGTATTTT. The chain uses TRBV19 and TRBJ2-3; 12 positions match TRBD2. The CDR3 consists of 15 residues. Germline assignment: CDR1 LNHDA and CDR2 SQIVND (reference sequence). With 5 bases clipped from V and 8 bases from J, the junction kept 8 bases outside the gene matches. The whole variable domain, filled in from reference TRBV19 and TRBJ2-3, reads DGGITQSPKYLFRKEGQNVTLSCEQNLNHDAMYWYRQDPGQGLRLIYYSQIVNDFQKGDIAEGYSVSREKKESFPLTVTSAQKNPTAFYLCASSLRLAGDPTQYFGPGTRLTVL.

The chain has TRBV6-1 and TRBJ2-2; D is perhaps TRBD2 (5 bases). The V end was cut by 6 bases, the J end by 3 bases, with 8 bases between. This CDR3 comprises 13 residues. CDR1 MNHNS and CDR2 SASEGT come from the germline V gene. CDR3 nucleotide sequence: TGTGCCAGCAGGGACTCCTACACCGGGGAGCTGTTTTTT. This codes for CASRDSYTGELFF.

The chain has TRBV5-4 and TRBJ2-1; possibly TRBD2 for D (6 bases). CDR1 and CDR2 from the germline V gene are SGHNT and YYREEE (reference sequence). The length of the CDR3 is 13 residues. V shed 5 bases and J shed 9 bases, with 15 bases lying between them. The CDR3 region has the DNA TGTGCCAGCAGGTCAACTAGCCTGGGTGAGCAGTTCTTC. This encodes CASRSTSLGEQFF.

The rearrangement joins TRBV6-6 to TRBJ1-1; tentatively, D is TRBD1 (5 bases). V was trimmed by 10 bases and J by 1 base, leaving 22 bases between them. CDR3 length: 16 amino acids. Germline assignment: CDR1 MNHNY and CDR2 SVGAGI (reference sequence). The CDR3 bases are TGTGCCACTAAACCTACCGGGGGTACCCCGAACACTGAAGCTTTCTTT. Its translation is CATKPTGGTPNTEAFF.

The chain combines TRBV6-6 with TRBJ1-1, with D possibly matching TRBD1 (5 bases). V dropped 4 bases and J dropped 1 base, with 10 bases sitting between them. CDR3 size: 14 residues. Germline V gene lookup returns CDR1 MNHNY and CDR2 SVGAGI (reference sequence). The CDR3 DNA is TGTGCCAGCAGTTCCCCTCAGGGGAACACTGAAGCTTTCTTT. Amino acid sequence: CASSSPQGNTEAFF.

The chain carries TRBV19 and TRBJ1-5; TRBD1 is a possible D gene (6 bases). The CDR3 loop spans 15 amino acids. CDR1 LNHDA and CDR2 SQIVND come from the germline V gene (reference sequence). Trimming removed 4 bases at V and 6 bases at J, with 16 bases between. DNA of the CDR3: TGTGCCAGTAGTAAGGGCCAGGGGATCAGTCAGCCCCAGCATTTT. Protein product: CASSKGQGISQPQHF.

CDR3 residues: CASSLLAGRGGLRNEQFF. The CDR3 DNA sequence: TGTGCCAGCAGCCTTCTAGCTGGCCGGGGGGGCCTTCGCAATGAGCAGTTCTTC. The chain recombines TRBV13 with TRBJ2-1; 8 positions match TRBD2. CDR1 is PRHDT and CDR2 is FYEKMQ in the germline V gene (reference sequence). This CDR3 is built from 18 residues. V was pared by 5 bases and J by 6 bases, with 18 bases of the junction left unmatched.

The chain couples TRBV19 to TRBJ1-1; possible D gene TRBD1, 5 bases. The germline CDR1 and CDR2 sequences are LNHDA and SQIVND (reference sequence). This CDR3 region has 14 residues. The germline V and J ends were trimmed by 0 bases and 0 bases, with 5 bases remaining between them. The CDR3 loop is CASSIEGVNTEAFF. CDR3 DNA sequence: TGTGCCAGTAGTATAGAAGGGGTGAACACTGAAGCTTTCTTT.

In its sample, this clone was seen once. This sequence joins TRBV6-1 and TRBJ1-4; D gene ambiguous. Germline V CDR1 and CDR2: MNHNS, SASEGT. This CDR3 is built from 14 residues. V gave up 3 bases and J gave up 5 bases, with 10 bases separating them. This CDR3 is CASSDATQNEKLFF. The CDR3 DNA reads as TGTGCCAGCAGTGACGCGACACAAAATGAAAAACTGTTTTTT.

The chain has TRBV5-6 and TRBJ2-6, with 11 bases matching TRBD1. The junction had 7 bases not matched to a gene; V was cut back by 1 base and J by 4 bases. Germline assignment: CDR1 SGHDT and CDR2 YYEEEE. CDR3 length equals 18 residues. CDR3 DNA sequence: TGTGCCAGCAGCTTGTTAGGACAGGGGGCGGGGGGGGCCAACGTCCTGACTTTC. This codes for CASSLLGQGAGGANVLTF.

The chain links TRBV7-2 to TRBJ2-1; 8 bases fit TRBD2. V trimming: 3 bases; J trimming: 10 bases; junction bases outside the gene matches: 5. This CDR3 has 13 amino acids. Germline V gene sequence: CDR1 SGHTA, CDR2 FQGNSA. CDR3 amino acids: CASSFRTSSEQFF. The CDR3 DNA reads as TGTGCCAGCAGCTTCCGGACTAGCAGCGAGCAGTTCTTC.

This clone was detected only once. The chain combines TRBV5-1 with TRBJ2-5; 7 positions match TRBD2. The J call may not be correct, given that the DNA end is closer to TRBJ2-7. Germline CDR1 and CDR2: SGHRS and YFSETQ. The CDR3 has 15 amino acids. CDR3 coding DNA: TGCGCCAGCAGCTTGGCCGGGGGGATCGTCTACGAGCAGTACTTC. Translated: CASSLAGGIVYEQYF.

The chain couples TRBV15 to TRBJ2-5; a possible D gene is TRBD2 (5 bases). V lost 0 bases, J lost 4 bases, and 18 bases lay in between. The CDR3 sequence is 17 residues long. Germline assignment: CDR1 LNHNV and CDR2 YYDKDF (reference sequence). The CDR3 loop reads CATSRDGSARRGETQYF. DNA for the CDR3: TGTGCCACCAGCAGAGATGGGTCCGCCCGCCGGGGAGAGACCCAGTACTTC. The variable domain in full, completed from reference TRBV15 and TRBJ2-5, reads DAMVIQNPRYQVTQFGKPVTLSCSQTLNHNVMYWYQQKSSQAPKLLFHYYDKDFNNEADTPDNFQSRRPNTSFCFLDIRSPGLGDTAMYLCATSRDGSARRGETQYFGPGTRLLVL.

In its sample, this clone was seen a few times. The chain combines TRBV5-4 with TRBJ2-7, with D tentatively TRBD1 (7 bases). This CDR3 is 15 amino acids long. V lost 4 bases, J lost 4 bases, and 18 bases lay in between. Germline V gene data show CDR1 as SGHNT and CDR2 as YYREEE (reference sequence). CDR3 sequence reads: CASSPAEGAGYEQYF. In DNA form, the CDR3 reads TGTGCCAGCAGCCCAGCGGAGGGGGCTGGATACGAGCAGTACTTC.

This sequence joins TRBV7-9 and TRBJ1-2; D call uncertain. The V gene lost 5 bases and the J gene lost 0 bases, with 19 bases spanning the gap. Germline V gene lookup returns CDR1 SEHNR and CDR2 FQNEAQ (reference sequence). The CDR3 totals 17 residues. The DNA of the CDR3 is TGTGCCAGCAGCGACACAGAACCAGTGAGAGCTAACTATGGCTACACCTTC. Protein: CASSDTEPVRANYGYTF. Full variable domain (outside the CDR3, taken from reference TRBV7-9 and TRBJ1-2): DTGVSQNPRHKITKRGQNVTFRCDPISEHNRLYWYRQTLGQGPEFLTYFQNEAQLEKSRLLSDRFSAERPKGSFSTLEIQRTEQGDSAMYLCASSDTEPVRANYGYTFGSGTRLTVV.

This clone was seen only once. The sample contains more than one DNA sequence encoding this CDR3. The CDR3 DNA sequence: TGTGCCTGGAGTCGGAGGCTAGCGGGAGTTGCTTCCACCTACAATGAGCAGTTCTTC. Residues: CAWSRRLAGVASTYNEQFF. The chain carries TRBV30 and TRBJ2-1; 10 bases fit TRBD2. After removal of 2 bases from V and 2 bases from J, the junction contained 15 bases not matched to a gene. Per germline, CDR1 GTSNPN and CDR2 SVGIG (reference sequence). There are 19 residues in the CDR3.

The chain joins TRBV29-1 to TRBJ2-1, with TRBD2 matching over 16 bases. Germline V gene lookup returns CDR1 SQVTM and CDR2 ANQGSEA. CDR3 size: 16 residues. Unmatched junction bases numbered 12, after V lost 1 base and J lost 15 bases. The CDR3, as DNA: TGCAGCGTTGAAGGTGAAGTAGGGACTAGCGGGAGGGCCCGGTTCTTC. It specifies CSVEGEVGTSGRARFF.